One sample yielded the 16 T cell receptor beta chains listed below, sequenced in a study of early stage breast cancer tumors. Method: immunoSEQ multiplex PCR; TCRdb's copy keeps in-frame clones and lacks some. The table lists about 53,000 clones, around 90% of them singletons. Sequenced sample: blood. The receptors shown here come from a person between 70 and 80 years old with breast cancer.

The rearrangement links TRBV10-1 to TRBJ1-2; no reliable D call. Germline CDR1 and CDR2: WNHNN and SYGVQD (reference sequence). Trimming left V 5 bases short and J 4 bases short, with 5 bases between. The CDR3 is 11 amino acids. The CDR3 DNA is TGCGCCAGCAGTAACGGCTATGGCTACACCTTC. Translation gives CASSNGYGYTF.

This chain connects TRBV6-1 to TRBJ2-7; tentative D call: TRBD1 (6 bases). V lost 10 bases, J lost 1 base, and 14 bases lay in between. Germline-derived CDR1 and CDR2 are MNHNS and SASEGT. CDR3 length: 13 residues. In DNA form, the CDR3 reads TGTGCCACCTGGGACACGGCGTCCTACGAGCAGTACTTC. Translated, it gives CATWDTASYEQYF.

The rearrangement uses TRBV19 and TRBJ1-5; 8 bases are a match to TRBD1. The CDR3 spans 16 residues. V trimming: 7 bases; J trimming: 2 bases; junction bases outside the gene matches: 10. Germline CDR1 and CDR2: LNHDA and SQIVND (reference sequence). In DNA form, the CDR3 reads TGTGCCAGTATTCCCCCGACAGGGGTTGGCAATCAGCCCCAGCATTTT. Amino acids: CASIPPTGVGNQPQHF.

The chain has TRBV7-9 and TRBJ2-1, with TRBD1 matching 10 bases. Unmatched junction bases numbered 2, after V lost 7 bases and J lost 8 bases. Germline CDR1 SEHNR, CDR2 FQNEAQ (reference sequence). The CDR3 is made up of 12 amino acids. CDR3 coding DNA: TGTGCCAGCATAGGACAGGGGGATGAGCAGTTCTTC. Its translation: CASIGQGDEQFF.

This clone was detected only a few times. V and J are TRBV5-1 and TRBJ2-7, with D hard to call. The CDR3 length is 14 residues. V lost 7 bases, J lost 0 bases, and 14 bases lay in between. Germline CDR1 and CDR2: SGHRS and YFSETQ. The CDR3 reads CASARDMNSYEQYF. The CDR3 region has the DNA TGCGCCAGCGCAAGAGATATGAACTCCTACGAGCAGTACTTC. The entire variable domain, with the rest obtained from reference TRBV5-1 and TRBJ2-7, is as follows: KAGVTQTPRYLIKTRGQQVTLSCSPISGHRSVSWYQQTPGQGLQFLFEYFSETQRNKGNFPGRFSGRQFSNSRSEMNVSTLELGDSALYLCASARDMNSYEQYFGPGTRLTVT.

The CDR3 DNA sequence: TGTGCCAGCAGGAGAGACACTGAAGCTTTCTTT. Protein product: CASRRDTEAFF. The chain employs TRBV6-5 and TRBJ1-1; D is undetermined. Trimming cost V 6 bases and J 3 bases, with 5 bases left between them. CDR3 length: 11 amino acids. The germline gives CDR1 MNHEY, CDR2 SVGAGI.

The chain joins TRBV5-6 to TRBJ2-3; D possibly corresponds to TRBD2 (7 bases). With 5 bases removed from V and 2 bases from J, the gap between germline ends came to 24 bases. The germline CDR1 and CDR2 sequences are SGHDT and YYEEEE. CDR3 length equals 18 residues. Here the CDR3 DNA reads TGTGCCAGCAGGGGGGGGACGGGGGCCTTTTGGTACACAGATACGCAGTATTTT. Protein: CASRGGTGAFWYTDTQYF.

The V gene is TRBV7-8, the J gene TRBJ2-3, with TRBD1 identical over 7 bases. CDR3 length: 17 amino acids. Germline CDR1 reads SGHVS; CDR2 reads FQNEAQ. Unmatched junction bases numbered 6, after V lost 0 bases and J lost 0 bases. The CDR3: CASSLARDRASTDTQYF. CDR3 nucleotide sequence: TGTGCCAGCAGCTTAGCCCGCGACAGGGCAAGCACAGATACGCAGTATTTT.

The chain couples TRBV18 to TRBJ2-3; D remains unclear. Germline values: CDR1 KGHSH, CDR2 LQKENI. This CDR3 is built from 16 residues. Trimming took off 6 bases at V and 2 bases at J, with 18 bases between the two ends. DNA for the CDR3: TGTGCCAGCTCCGACGGGTCAGAATTGGCCACAGATACGCAGTATTTT. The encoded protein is CASSDGSELATDTQYF.

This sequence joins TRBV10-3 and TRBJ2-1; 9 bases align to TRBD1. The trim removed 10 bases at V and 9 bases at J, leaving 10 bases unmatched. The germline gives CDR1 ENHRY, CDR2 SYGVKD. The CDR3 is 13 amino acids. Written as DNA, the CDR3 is TGTGCCACCGTGCCGGGACAGGGTAGTGAGCAGTTCTTC. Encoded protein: CATVPGQGSEQFF.

Here the CDR3 DNA reads TGCGCCAGCAGCGGGGGGACGAATCCTGTCTCTGGCTACACCTTC. This codes for CASSGGTNPVSGYTF. The chain couples TRBV5-1 to TRBJ1-2; TRBD1 is a possible D gene (5 bases). V was shortened by 4 bases and J by 7 bases, with 20 bases between the two germline ends. The CDR3 is 15 residues long. Germline V gives CDR1 SGHRS, CDR2 YFSETQ.

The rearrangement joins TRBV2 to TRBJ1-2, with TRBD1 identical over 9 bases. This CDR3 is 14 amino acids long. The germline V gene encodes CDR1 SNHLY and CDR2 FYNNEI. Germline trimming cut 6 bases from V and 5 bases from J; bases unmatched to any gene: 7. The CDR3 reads CASRRDRELYGYTF. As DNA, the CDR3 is TGTGCCAGCAGAAGGGACAGGGAACTTTATGGCTACACCTTC.

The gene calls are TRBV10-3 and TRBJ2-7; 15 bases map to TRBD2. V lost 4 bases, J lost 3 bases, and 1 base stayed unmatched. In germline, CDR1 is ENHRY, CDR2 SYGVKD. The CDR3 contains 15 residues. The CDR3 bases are TGTGCCATCAGTGGGACTAGCGGGGGGGACTACGAGCAGTACTTC. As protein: CAISGTSGGDYEQYF.

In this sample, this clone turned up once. CDR3 nucleotides: TGTGCCAGCAGTTACTCCGGGACAGGGGGCTACACCTTC. It yields the protein CASSYSGTGGYTF. The genes are TRBV6-6 and TRBJ1-2; 9 bases line up with TRBD1. Losses at the gene ends were 0 bases for V and 8 bases for J; bases not matched to a gene: 1. The CDR3 is 13 residues long. Germline assignment: CDR1 MNHNY and CDR2 SVGAGI (reference sequence).

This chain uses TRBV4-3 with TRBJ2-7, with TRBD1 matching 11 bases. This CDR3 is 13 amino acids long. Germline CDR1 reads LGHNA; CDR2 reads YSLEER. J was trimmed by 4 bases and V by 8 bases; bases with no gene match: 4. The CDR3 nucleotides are TGCGCCAGCGGACAGGGGGCGCGATACGAGCAGTACTTC. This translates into CASGQGARYEQYF.

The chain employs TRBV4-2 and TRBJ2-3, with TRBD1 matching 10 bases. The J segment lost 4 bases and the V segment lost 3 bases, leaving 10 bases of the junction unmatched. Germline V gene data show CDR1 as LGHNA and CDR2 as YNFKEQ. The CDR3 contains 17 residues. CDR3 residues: CASSHDTDRGVADTQYF. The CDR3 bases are TGTGCCAGCAGCCATGATACGGACAGGGGGGTTGCAGATACGCAGTATTTT.